This T cell receptor (beta chain) came from a study of identical twins. Unique molecular identifiers were present on cDNA, and template switching added a universal primer site. TCRdb reanalysed the 5' RACE reads using MiXCR and keeps one entry per CDR3 protein. Of about 720,000 distinct CDR3 sequences detected, around a sixth appear once; the ten largest clones hold roughly 13%. As for this clonotype: The germline gene is not matched at one end of the junction; a read error may be the cause.

Looked up from germline, CDR1 is SGHKS and CDR2 is YYEKEE (reference sequence). The CDR3 is 16 residues long. This same sample was also part of a study on T cells expressing NK-cell markers. That paper notes: The use of an anti-gamma-delta TCR antibody, which was added in several experiments, restricted sorting to T cells expressing alpha-beta TCR.

Sequences were obtained from PBMCs. The TCR sequence derives from a woman aged 18-29 years in good health. The V gene is TRBV5-5, the J gene TRBJ2-4; D gene ambiguous. The CDR3 is CASTLTPHGRKNIQYF. In nucleotides, the CDR3 is TGTGCCAGCACCTTGACCCCGCACGGGCGAAAAAACATTCAGTACTTC.